This TCR beta chain was retrieved from a study of CD8 T cells in Susac syndrome. Germline trimming cut 6 bases from V and 1 base from J; bases unmatched to any gene: 1. Germline lookup yields CDR1 SQVTM and CDR2 ANQGSEA. The CDR3 extends over 12 amino acids. RNA was extracted with the RNeasy kit, and a quantity of roughly 0.45 to 1 ug was reverse transcribed using random hexamers. Each CDR3 protein is one row after TCRdb ran MiXCR on the immunoSEQ multiplex PCR reads. The sample has around 77,000 distinct CDR3 sequences, around 96% seen once; the top ten hold more than 0.09%. This sequence joins TRBV29-1 and TRBJ2-7, with TRBD1 matching over 9 bases. The sample comprised CD4+ T cells from PBMCs. The TCR originated in a human donor with multiple sclerosis. DNA for the CDR3: TGCAGCGTCGGGACAGGGTCCTACGAGCAGTACTTC. This sequence encodes CSVGTGSYEQYF.